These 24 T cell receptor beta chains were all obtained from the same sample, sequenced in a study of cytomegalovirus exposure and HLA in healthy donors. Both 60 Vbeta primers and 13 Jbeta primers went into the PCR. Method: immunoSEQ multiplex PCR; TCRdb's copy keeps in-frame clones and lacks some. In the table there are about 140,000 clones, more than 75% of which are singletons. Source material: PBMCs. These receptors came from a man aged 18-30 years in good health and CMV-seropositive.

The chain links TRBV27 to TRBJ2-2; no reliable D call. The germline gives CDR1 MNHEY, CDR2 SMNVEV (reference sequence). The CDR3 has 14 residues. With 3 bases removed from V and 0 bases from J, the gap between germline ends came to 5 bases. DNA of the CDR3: TGTGCCAGCAGTTTCCTCGCGAACACCGGGGAGCTGTTTTTT. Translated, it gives CASSFLANTGELFF.

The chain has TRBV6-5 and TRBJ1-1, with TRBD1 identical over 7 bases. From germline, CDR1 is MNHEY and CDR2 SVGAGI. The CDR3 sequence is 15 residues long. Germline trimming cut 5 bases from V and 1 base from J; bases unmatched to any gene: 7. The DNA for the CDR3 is TGTGCCAGCAGTAAAGGGGCAGGGGGGAACACTGAAGCTTTCTTT. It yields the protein CASSKGAGGNTEAFF.

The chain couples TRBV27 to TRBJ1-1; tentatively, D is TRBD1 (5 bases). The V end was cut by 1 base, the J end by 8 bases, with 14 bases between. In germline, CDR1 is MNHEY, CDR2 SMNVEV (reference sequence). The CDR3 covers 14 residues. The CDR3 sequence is CASSLYYGGDEAFF. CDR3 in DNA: TGTGCCAGCAGTTTATATTACGGGGGGGACGAAGCTTTCTTT.

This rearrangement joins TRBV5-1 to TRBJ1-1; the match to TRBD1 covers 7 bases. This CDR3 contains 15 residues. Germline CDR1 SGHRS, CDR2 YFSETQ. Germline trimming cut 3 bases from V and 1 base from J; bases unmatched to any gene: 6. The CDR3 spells CASSSGGGENTEAFF. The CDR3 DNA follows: TGCGCCAGCAGCTCGGGAGGGGGCGAGAACACTGAAGCTTTCTTT.

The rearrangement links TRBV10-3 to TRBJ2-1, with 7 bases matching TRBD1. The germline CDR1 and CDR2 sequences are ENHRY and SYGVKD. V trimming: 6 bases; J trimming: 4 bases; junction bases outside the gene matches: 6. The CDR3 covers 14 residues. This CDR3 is CAIRPGQLYNEQFF. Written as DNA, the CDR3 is TGTGCCATCAGGCCGGGACAGCTATACAATGAGCAGTTCTTC.

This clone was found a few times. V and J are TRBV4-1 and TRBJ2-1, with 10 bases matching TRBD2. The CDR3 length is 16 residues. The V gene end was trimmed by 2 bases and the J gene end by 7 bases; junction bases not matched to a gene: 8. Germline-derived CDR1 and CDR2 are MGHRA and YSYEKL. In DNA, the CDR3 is TGCGCCAGCAGCCAATCCCTAGCGGGAGTGAAAAATGAGCAGTTCTTC. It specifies CASSQSLAGVKNEQFF.

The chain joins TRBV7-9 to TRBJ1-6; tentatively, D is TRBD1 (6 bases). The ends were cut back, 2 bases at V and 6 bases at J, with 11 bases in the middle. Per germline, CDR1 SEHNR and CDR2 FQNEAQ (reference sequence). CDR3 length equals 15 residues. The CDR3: CASSLRGGGNSPLHF. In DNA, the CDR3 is TGTGCCAGCAGCTTAAGAGGGGGTGGTAATTCACCCCTCCACTTT.

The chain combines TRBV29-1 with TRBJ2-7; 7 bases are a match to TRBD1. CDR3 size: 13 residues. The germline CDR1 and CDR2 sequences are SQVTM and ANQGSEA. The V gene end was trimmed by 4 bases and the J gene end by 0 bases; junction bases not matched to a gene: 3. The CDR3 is CSVGTGISYEQYF. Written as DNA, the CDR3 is TGCAGCGTTGGGACAGGAATCTCCTACGAGCAGTACTTC.

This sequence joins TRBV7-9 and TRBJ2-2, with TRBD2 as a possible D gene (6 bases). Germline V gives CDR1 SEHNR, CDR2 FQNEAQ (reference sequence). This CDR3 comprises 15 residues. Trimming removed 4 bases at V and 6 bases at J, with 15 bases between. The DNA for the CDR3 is TGTGCCAGCAGCTCCCAAGGAGGGTCGGCCGGGGAGCTGTTTTTT. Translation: CASSSQGGSAGELFF. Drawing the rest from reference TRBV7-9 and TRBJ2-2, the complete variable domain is DTGVSQNPRHKITKRGQNVTFRCDPISEHNRLYWYRQTLGQGPEFLTYFQNEAQLEKSRLLSDRFSAERPKGSFSTLEIQRTEQGDSAMYLCASSSQGGSAGELFFGEGSRLTVL.

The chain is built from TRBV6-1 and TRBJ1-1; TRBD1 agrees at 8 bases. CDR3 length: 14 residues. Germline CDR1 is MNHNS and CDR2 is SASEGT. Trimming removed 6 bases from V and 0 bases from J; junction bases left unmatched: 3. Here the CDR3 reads CASRWGQVNTEAFF. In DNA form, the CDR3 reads TGTGCCAGCAGATGGGGACAGGTGAACACTGAAGCTTTCTTT.

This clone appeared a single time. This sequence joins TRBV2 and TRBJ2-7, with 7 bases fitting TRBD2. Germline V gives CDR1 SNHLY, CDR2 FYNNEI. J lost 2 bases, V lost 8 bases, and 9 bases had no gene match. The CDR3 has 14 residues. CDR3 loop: CASLWRERAYEQYF. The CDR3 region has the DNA TGTGCCAGCCTCTGGCGGGAGAGGGCCTACGAGCAGTACTTC.

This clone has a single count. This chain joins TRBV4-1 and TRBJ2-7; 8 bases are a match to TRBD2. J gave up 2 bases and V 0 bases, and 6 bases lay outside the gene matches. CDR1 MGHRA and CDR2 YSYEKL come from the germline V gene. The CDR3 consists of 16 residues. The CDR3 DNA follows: TGCGCCAGCAGCCAAGATTACGGGGGGGGGACCTACGAGCAGTACTTC. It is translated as CASSQDYGGGTYEQYF.

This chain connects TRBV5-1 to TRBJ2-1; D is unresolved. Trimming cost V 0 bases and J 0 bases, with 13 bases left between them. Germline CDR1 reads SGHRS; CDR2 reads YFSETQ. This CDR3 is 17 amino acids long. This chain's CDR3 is CASSLAEWRSSYNEQFF. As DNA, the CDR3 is TGCGCCAGCAGCTTGGCCGAATGGCGGAGCTCCTACAATGAGCAGTTCTTC.

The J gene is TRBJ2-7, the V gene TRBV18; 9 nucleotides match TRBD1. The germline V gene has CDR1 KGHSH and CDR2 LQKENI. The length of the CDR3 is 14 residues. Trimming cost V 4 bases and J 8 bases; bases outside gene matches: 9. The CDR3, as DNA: TGTGCCAGCTCACAACAAACCGGACAGGGGAAGCAGTACTTC. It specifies CASSQQTGQGKQYF.

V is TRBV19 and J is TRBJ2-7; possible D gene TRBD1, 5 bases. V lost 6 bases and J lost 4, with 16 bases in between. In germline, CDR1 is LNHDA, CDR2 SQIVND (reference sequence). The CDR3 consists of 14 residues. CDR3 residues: CASSPGTGDYEQYF. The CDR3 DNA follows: TGTGCCAGTAGCCCCGGAACAGGAGATTACGAGCAGTACTTC.

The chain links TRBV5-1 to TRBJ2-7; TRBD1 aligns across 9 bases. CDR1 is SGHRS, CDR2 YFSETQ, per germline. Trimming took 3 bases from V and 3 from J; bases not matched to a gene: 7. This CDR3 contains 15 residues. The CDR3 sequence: CASSSSGTGYYEQYF. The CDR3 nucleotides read TGCGCCAGCAGCTCCTCCGGGACAGGGTACTACGAGCAGTACTTC. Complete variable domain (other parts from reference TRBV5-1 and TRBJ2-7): KAGVTQTPRYLIKTRGQQVTLSCSPISGHRSVSWYQQTPGQGLQFLFEYFSETQRNKGNFPGRFSGRQFSNSRSEMNVSTLELGDSALYLCASSSSGTGYYEQYFGPGTRLTVT.

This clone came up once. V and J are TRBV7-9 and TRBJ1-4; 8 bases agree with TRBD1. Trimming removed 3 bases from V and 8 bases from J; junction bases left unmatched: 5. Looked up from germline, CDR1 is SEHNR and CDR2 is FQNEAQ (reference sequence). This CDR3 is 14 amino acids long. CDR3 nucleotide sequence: TGTGCCAGCAGCTTTCAGGGGGCGAGGGAAAAACTGTTTTTT. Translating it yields CASSFQGAREKLFF.

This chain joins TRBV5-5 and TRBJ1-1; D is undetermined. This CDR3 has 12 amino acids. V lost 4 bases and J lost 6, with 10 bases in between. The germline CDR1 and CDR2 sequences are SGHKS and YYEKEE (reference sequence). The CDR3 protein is CASSQINPEAFF. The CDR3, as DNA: TGTGCCAGCAGCCAGATCAACCCTGAAGCTTTCTTT.

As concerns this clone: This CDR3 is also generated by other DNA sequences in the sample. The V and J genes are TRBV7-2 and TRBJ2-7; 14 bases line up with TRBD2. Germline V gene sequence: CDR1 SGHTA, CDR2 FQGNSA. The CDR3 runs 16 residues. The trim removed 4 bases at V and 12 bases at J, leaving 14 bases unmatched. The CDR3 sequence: CASSSGGTSGRFGLYF. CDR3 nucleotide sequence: TGTGCCAGCAGCTCCGGGGGGACTAGCGGGAGATTCGGTCTGTACTTC. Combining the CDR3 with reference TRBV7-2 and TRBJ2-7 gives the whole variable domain GAGVSQSPSNKVTEKGKDVELRCDPISGHTALYWYRQSLGQGLEFLIYFQGNSAPDKSGLPSDRFSAERTGGSVSTLTIQRTQQEDSAVYLCASSSGGTSGRFGLYFGPGTRLTVT.

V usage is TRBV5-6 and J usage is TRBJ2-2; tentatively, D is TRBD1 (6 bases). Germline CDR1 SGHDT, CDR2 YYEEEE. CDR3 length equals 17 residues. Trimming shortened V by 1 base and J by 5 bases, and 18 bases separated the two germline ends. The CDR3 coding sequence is TGTGCCAGCAGCTTGCCTTGGACCGGGACAAAAACCGGGGAGCTGTTTTTT. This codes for CASSLPWTGTKTGELFF.

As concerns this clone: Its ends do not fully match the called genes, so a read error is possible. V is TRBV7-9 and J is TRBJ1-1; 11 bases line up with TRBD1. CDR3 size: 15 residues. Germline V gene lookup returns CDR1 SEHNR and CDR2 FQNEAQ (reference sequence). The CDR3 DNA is TGTTCCAGCAGCTCGGACAGGGGGCGGAACACTGAAGCTTTCTTT. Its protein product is CSSSSDRGRNTEAFF.

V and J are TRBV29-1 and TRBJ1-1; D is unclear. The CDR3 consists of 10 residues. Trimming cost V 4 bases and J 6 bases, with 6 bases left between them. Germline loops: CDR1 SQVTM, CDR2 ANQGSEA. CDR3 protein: CSVVEPEAFF. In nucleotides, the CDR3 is TGCAGCGTTGTTGAGCCTGAAGCTTTCTTT.

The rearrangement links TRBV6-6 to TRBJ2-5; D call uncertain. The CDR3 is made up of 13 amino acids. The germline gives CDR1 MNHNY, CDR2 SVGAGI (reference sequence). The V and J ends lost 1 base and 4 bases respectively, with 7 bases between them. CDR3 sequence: CASSYLARETQYF. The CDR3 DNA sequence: TGTGCCAGCAGTTACTTGGCTCGAGAGACCCAGTACTTC.

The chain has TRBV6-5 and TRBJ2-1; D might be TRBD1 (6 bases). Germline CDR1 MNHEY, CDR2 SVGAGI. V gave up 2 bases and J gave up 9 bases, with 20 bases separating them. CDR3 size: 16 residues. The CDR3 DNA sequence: TGTGCCAGCAGTTACAGTCCGGACAGTTCTCCGGTTGAGCAGTTCTTC. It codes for CASSYSPDSSPVEQFF.